This T cell receptor beta chain was captured in a study of cytomegalovirus exposure and HLA in healthy donors. Background on the study: Findings of an earlier analysis included around 100 million unique TCR beta sequences from roughly 180 million T cells. The study's findings and limits: As a later analysis revealed, the rate of TCR association differed by HLA locus, with DRB1 most and HLA-C fewest. A later analysis linked a missense variant in DCLRE1C to the trimming of TCR beta V and J genes. A classifier reportedly called cytomegalovirus status with high sensitivity and specificity.

PCR used 60 Vbeta primers and 13 Jbeta primers. Clones were sequenced by immunoSEQ multiplex PCR, and TCRdb holds only the in-frame ones, with some missing. This repertoire shows approximately 110,000 clones, around 70% found once; its top ten account for 8% to 9.5%. About this clone: What it recognizes is unknown.

The CDR3 is 14 residues long. Germline V gene lookup returns CDR1 SGDLS and CDR2 YYNGEE. Trimming removed 2 bases from V and 0 bases from J, with 8 bases in between. This chain joins TRBV9 and TRBJ1-2; D is undetermined. The sequenced sample consisted of PBMCs. The sequence was obtained from a man aged 25-45 years in good health and CMV-seropositive. The CDR3 region is CASSVSFSNYGYTF. As DNA, the CDR3 is TGTGCCAGCAGCGTTAGCTTCTCTAACTATGGCTACACCTTC.